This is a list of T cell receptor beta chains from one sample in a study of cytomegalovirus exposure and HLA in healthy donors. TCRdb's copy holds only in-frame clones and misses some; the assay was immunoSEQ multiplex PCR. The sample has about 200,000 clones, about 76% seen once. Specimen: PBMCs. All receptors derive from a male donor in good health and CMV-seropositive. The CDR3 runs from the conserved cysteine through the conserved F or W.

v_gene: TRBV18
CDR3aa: CASSPPRGETQYF

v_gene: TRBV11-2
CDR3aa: CASSPGQGVFSPLHF

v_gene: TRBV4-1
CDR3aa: CASSFNSGTSTDTQYF

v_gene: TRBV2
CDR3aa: CASSEGIGQTNEKLFF

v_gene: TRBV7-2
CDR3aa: CASSSRPGNEQFF

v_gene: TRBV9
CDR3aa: CASSFGQGAIYGYTF

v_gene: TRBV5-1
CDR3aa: CASSGGGQATGTQYF

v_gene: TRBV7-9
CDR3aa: CSSSSLPGEGSTEAFF

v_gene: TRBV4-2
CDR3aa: CASSLSPTSGNEQYF

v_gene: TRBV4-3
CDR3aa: CASSQGTSGNNEQFF

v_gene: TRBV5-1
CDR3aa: CASSLEAGTGDQPQHF

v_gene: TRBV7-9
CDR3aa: CASSSGPSGTDTQYF

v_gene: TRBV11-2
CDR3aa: CASRSRGVSGEQYF

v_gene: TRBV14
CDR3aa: CASSQDRSQPQHF

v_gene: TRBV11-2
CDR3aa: CASSLGEYNEQFF

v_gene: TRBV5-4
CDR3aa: CASSGPGQYNEKLFF

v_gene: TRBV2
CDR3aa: CASTGQGHEQYF

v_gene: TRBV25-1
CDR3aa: CASSERTQGMGGYTF

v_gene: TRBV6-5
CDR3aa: CASSTDRYTEAFF

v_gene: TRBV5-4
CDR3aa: CASSLGRTGVGYTF

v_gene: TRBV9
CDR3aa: CASSRGQGGTSERNEQFF

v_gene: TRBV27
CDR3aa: CASSPGTGVNSPLHF

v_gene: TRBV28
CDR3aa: CASSPPGVYEQYF

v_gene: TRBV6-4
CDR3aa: CASSDGDTGLGYTF

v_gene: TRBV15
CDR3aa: CAISIKTGGPTEAFF

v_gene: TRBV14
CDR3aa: CASRVTGTGGTGELFF

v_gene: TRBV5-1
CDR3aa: CASSADYNEQFF

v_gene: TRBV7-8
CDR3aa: CASSFSQGQPQHF

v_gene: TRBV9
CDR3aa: CASSPWGGQETQYF

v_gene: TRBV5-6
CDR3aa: CASSRTGAYEQYF

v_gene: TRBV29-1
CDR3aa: CSVEGGTGSIYGYTF

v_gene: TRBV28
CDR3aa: CASSFGLAGKKFYEQYF

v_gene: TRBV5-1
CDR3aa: CASSLSTGRIYEQYF

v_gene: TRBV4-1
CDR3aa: CASSQRNSYQETQYF

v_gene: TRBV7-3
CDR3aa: CASSLRYPGQGNNVQFF

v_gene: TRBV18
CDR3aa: CASSPDGRDTDTQYF

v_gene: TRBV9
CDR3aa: CASSVDPRQGQSPLHF

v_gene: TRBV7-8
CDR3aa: CASSRGDFRGRAWKTQYF

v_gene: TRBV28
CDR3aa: CASRHRDRGRNEQYF

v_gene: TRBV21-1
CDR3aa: CASSSRPRPTGPTGSEQYF

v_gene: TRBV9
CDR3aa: CASSSGLAAGETQYF

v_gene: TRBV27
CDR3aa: CASRKWTSGSETQYF

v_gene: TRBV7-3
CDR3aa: CASSLGRQGAGGYTF

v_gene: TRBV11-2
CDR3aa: CASSPGGIYGYTF

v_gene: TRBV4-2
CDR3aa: CASSQEDSSTDTQYF

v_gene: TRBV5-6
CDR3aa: CASSYTTGVNYGYTF

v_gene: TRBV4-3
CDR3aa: CASSQRWAGGPGDTQYF

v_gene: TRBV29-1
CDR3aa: CSGKGQGAGDTQYF

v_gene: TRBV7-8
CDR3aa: CASSLVTGGWSNQPQHF

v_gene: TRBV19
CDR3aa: CASSITRIYGYTF

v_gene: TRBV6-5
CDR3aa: CASSYSTGTYEQYF

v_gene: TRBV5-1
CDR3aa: CASSTDRGRISYEQYF

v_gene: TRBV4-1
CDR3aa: CASSSIGLAGSYNEQFF

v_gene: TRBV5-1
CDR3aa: CASSLAGRAYEQYF

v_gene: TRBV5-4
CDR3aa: CASSLGWTSGHNEQFF

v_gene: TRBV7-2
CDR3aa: CASSTGTLNTGELFF

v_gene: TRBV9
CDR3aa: CASSVVSNSEAFF

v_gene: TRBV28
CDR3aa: CASRAPVNTEAFF

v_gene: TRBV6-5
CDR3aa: CASSYPGKDGYTF

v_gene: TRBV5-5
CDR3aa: CASSWRQVSTGELFF